A selection of T cell receptor beta chains follows, all from one sample in a study of cytomegalovirus exposure and HLA in healthy donors. Here immunoSEQ multiplex PCR was the method, and the copy in TCRdb shows in-frame clones only, minus some. In total, the table holds 200,000 to 250,000 clones. The sample taken for sequencing was PBMCs. These receptors were taken from a girl aged 2-15 years in good health and CMV-seropositive. Both conserved end residues are part of each CDR3. D genes are given only for firm matches.

j_gene,d_gene,v_gene,CDR3aa,CDR3nt
TRBJ1-1,-,TRBV2,CASSVSLYTEAFF,TGTGCCAGCAGTGTTTCTTTGTACACTGAAGCTTTCTTT
TRBJ1-4,TRBD1,TRBV6-1,CASSEDRGSATNEKLFF,TGTGCCAGCAGTGAAGACAGGGGAAGTGCAACTAATGAAAAACTGTTTTTT
TRBJ2-7,TRBD1,TRBV6-5,CASSYDRGHEQYF,TGTGCCAGCAGTTATGACAGGGGCCACGAGCAGTACTTC
TRBJ1-1,TRBD1,TRBV6-5,CASSYATGHGNTEAFF,TGTGCCAGCAGTTACGCGACAGGGCATGGGAACACTGAAGCTTTCTTT
TRBJ2-7,-,TRBV19,CASSIRQDLSYEQYF,TGTGCCAGTAGTATCCGACAGGATCTCTCCTACGAGCAGTACTTC
TRBJ2-7,-,TRBV10-3,CAIQGSYEQYF,TGTGCCATCCAGGGCTCCTACGAGCAGTACTTC
TRBJ2-1,TRBD1,TRBV27,CASSLKGAPMNEQFF,TGTGCCAGCAGTCTAAAGGGGGCCCCTATGAATGAGCAGTTCTTC
TRBJ1-1,-,TRBV10-2,CASKLQNTEAFF,TGCGCCAGCAAACTGCAGAACACTGAAGCTTTCTTT
TRBJ1-2,-,TRBV11-2,CASSQYNYYGYTF,TGTGCCAGCAGCCAATACAATTACTATGGCTACACCTTC
TRBJ1-5,-,TRBV27,CASRGTGHLNQPQHF,TGTGCCAGCAGAGGAACGGGACACCTCAATCAGCCCCAGCATTTT
TRBJ2-5,TRBD1,TRBV30,CAWSVQGAGSETQYF,TGTGCCTGGAGTGTACAGGGGGCCGGTTCGGAGACCCAGTACTTC
TRBJ2-7,TRBD1,TRBV7-2,CASSSYLGQGGYEQYF,TGTGCCAGCAGCTCGTACCTGGGACAGGGGGGTTACGAGCAGTACTTC
TRBJ2-7,-,TRBV28,CASSLLAGIVYEQYF,TGTGCCAGCAGTTTATTGGCAGGGATTGTTTACGAGCAGTACTTC
TRBJ2-7,-,TRBV19,CASSSTNSYEQYF,TGTGCCAGTAGTAGTACAAACTCCTACGAGCAGTACTTC
TRBJ2-1,TRBD2,TRBV2,CASSRPTSGGTNEQFF,TGTGCCAGCAGTCGACCAACTAGCGGGGGGACTAATGAGCAGTTCTTC
TRBJ1-1,-,TRBV23-1,CASSQSFLPNTEAFF,TGCGCCAGCAGTCAATCTTTTCTCCCGAACACTGAAGCTTTCTTT
TRBJ2-7,TRBD2,TRBV27,CASSVETSGSRPYEQYF,TGTGCCAGCTCCGTCGAGACTAGCGGGAGTCGACCTTACGAGCAGTACTTC
TRBJ2-7,TRBD2,TRBV9,CASSVGLGGSSIYEQYF,TGTGCCAGCAGCGTAGGCTTGGGCGGGAGTAGCATCTACGAGCAGTACTTC
TRBJ1-1,-,TRBV19,CASTEGGGSTEAFF,TGTGCCAGTACCGAGGGGGGAGGGAGCACTGAAGCTTTCTTT
TRBJ2-2,-,TRBV5-1,CASSLSDTGELFF,TGCGCCAGCAGCTTGTCCGACACCGGGGAGCTGTTTTTT
TRBJ1-5,-,TRBV6-5,CASSYEENQPQHF,TGTGCCAGCAGTTACGAGGAGAATCAGCCCCAGCATTTT
TRBJ1-2,-,TRBV19,CASTESRAGTPYGYTF,TGTGCCAGTACCGAATCCCGGGCGGGGACTCCATATGGCTACACCTTC
TRBJ1-4,-,TRBV20-1,CSAHREEKLFF,TGCAGTGCTCACCGGGAAGAAAAACTGTTTTTT
TRBJ2-2,-,TRBV11-2,CASSLPSPNTGELFF,TGTGCCAGCAGCTTACCTAGCCCGAACACCGGGGAGCTGTTTTTT
TRBJ1-2,TRBD1,TRBV30,CAWSQTGVHGYTF,TGTGCCTGGAGTCAGACAGGGGTCCATGGCTACACCTTC
TRBJ1-2,TRBD1,TRBV30,CAWAHGTGRRTYYGYTF,TGTGCCTGGGCGCACGGGACAGGCCGAAGGACCTATTACGGCTACACCTTC
TRBJ1-2,-,TRBV19,CASSYGGGYGYTF,TGTGCCAGTAGCTACGGGGGGGGATATGGCTACACCTTC
TRBJ2-7,-,TRBV4-1,CASSRTRDTYEQYF,TGCGCCAGCAGCCGAACCAGGGACACCTACGAGCAGTACTTC
TRBJ2-1,-,TRBV30,CAWGPNNEQFF,TGTGCCTGGGGGCCTAACAATGAGCAGTTCTTC
TRBJ2-7,TRBD1,TRBV19,CASMGQGAPYEQYF,TGTGCCAGTATGGGACAGGGGGCTCCCTACGAGCAGTACTTC
TRBJ1-3,-,TRBV5-1,CASSPATGGFGNTIYF,TGCGCCAGCAGCCCAGCCACCGGTGGATTCGGGAACACCATATATTTT
TRBJ2-5,-,TRBV5-4,CASSIGVGGTQYF,TGTGCCAGCAGCATAGGAGTGGGGGGGACCCAGTACTTC
TRBJ1-2,-,TRBV27,CASSSPGAFVYTF,TGTGCCAGCAGTTCGCCAGGCGCCTTCGTCTACACCTTC
TRBJ2-1,-,TRBV29-1,CSVELQGNEQFF,TGCAGCGTTGAATTACAGGGAAATGAGCAGTTCTTC
TRBJ2-1,-,TRBV4-2,CASSKDRSRGNEQFF,TGTGCCAGCAGCAAAGACAGGTCACGGGGTAATGAGCAGTTCTTC
TRBJ2-1,TRBD2,TRBV28,CASSLLAGDNEQFF,TGTGCCAGCAGTCTCTTAGCGGGCGACAATGAGCAGTTCTTC
TRBJ1-5,-,TRBV18,CASSPGRGVNQPQHF,TGTGCCAGCTCACCGGGGAGAGGCGTAAATCAGCCCCAGCATTTT
TRBJ2-3,TRBD2,TRBV19,CASSPGLAGDTQYF,TGTGCCAGTAGCCCGGGACTAGCGGGAGACACGCAGTATTTT
TRBJ2-7,TRBD2,TRBV11-2,CASSFGLAREQYF,TGTGCCAGCAGCTTCGGACTAGCGCGCGAGCAGTACTTC
TRBJ2-2,TRBD2,TRBV6-1,CASRAGGNPGELFF,TGTGCCAGCAGGGCGGGAGGAAATCCCGGGGAGCTGTTTTTT
TRBJ1-1,TRBD1,TRBV19,CASSPDRGNTEAFF,TGTGCCAGTAGTCCAGACAGGGGAAACACTGAAGCTTTCTTT
TRBJ1-4,TRBD1,TRBV28,CASRLRGVITNEKLFF,TGTGCCAGCAGGCTCAGGGGGGTGATTACTAATGAAAAACTGTTTTTT
TRBJ1-2,TRBD1,TRBV10-2,CATHRGRSDGYTF,TGCGCCACGCACAGGGGCAGGTCTGATGGCTACACCTTC
TRBJ1-6,-,TRBV4-2,CASSPGYNSPLHF,TGTGCCAGCAGCCCGGGGTATAATTCACCCCTCCACTTT
TRBJ2-1,-,TRBV7-9,CASSQQGDYNEQFF,TGTGCCAGCAGCCAACAAGGAGACTACAATGAGCAGTTCTTC
TRBJ1-2,-,TRBV20-1,CSARSGSGYTF,TGCAGTGCTAGATCAGGAAGCGGCTACACCTTC
TRBJ2-1,TRBD2,TRBV6-5,CASSYNGRANEQFF,TGTGCCAGCAGTTACAACGGGAGGGCCAATGAGCAGTTCTTC
TRBJ2-7,TRBD1,TRBV27,CASSLTGGRYEQYF,TGTGCCAGCAGTCTTACAGGGGGCAGGTACGAGCAGTACTTC